A single sample is the source of the 19 T cell receptor beta chains below, sequenced in a study of T cell responses to AZD1222 COVID-19 vaccine. Sequenced by immunoSEQ multiplex PCR; TCRdb stores in-frame clones only, minus some. The sample records 96,000 or so clones, nearly 90% being singletons. The input for sequencing was peripheral blood, taken on day 0 of AZD1222 vaccination. Source of these receptors: an adult in good health.

The chain uses TRBV5-4 and TRBJ2-1, with 7 nucleotides matching TRBD1. This CDR3 contains 15 residues. Losses at the gene ends were 0 bases for V and 6 bases for J; bases not matched to a gene: 6. In germline, CDR1 is SGHNT, CDR2 YYREEE (reference sequence). CDR3 sequence: CASSLGQGVGNEQFF. In DNA, the CDR3 is TGTGCCAGCAGCTTGGGACAGGGAGTGGGCAATGAGCAGTTCTTC.

This clone was seen more than once but under ten times. The V and J genes are TRBV6-6 and TRBJ1-5, with D tentatively TRBD1 (5 bases). This CDR3 region has 15 residues. Trimming removed 5 bases at V and 1 base at J, with 12 bases between. Germline CDR1 and CDR2: MNHNY and SVGAGI (reference sequence). CDR3 region: CASSGGYSSNQPQHF. CDR3 in DNA: TGTGCCAGCAGTGGGGGATACTCGAGCAATCAGCCCCAGCATTTT.

J is TRBJ1-1 and V is TRBV18; no clear D. The V and J ends lost 1 base and 0 bases respectively, with 9 bases between them. The CDR3 sequence is 15 residues long. Per the germline V gene, CDR1 is KGHSH and CDR2 is LQKENI. CDR3 loop: CASSPRPDLNTEAFF. The CDR3 DNA is TGTGCCAGCTCACCACGTCCAGACTTGAACACTGAAGCTTTCTTT.

The V gene is TRBV30, the J gene TRBJ1-2; no definite D call. The CDR3 has 11 amino acids. Germline V CDR1 and CDR2: GTSNPN, SVGIG (reference sequence). V was cut by 2 bases and J by 7 bases, with 8 bases left in between. In DNA, the CDR3 is TGTGCCTGGAGTCTTGGTGGTGGCTACACCTTC. Its translation: CAWSLGGGYTF.

This chain joins TRBV6-1 and TRBJ2-2; the D is unclear. Trimming pared 2 bases from V and 0 bases from J, leaving 13 bases between. Germline V lookup: CDR1 MNHNS, CDR2 SASEGT. This CDR3 spans 17 amino acids. CDR3 sequence (DNA): TGTGCCAGCAGTGAAACGGTACCCCAGTCGAACACCGGGGAGCTGTTTTTT. It codes for CASSETVPQSNTGELFF.

The chain employs TRBV30 and TRBJ1-2; TRBD1 is a possible D gene (6 bases). CDR1 and CDR2 (germline): GTSNPN, SVGIG (reference sequence). The CDR3 is 13 amino acids. V lost 0 bases, J lost 7 bases, and 12 bases lay in between. For the CDR3, the DNA is TGTGCCTGGAGTGTAGCAGGGGAAGGTGGCTACACCTTC. Residues: CAWSVAGEGGYTF.

The chain is built from TRBV3-1 (or the pseudogene TRBV3-2) and TRBJ1-6; TRBD1 matches at 10 bases. The CDR3 sequence is 15 residues long. Germline CDR1 LGHDT, CDR2 YNNKEL (reference sequence). V was clipped by 3 bases and J by 9 bases; unmatched bases: 5. CDR3 in DNA: TGTGCCAGCAGCCAGGGGGACAGGGGTGGTTCACCCCTCCACTTT. It encodes CASSQGDRGGSPLHF.

This chain joins TRBV18 and TRBJ1-1; 9 nucleotides line up with TRBD1. The CDR3 is 16 residues long. Looked up from germline, CDR1 is KGHSH and CDR2 is LQKENI. With V trimmed by 5 bases and J by 2 bases, 9 bases remained unmatched. CDR3 sequence: CASSSIGQGLNTEAFF. CDR3 nucleotide sequence: TGTGCCAGCTCATCCATCGGACAGGGGCTTAACACTGAAGCTTTCTTT.

The chain employs TRBV10-3 and TRBJ2-3; D gene ambiguous. CDR3 length: 12 amino acids. CDR1 is ENHRY, CDR2 SYGVKD, per germline. Trimming took 3 bases from V and 3 from J, leaving 4 bases between them. CDR3 loop: CAISDRTDTQYF. The CDR3 DNA follows: TGTGCCATCAGTGATAGGACAGATACGCAGTATTTT.

V gene TRBV4-3 combines with J gene TRBJ2-2; D uncertain. Trimming pared 4 bases from V and 1 base from J, leaving 13 bases between. This CDR3 region has 16 residues. Germline-derived CDR1 and CDR2 are LGHNA and YSLEER. CDR3 loop: CASSRESRLNTGELFF. The CDR3 DNA follows: TGCGCCAGCAGCCGCGAAAGTCGGCTGAACACCGGGGAGCTGTTTTTT.

The chain employs TRBV29-1 and TRBJ1-1; D gene unclear. The CDR3 loop spans 14 amino acids. CDR1 SQVTM and CDR2 ANQGSEA come from the germline V gene. V was clipped by 1 base and J by 3 bases, with 12 bases between them. The chain's CDR3 is CSVEARVEDTEAFF. The CDR3 bases are TGCAGCGTTGAAGCCCGGGTTGAGGACACTGAAGCTTTCTTT.

The chain couples TRBV29-1 to TRBJ1-3; D may be TRBD1 (5 bases). Germline lookup yields CDR1 SQVTM and CDR2 ANQGSEA. The V gene lost 5 bases and the J gene lost 0 bases, with 8 bases spanning the gap. The CDR3 is 13 amino acids. This CDR3 is CSVIRDSGNTIYF. The CDR3 DNA follows: TGCAGCGTTATCAGGGACTCTGGAAACACCATATATTTT.

The V call is TRBV4-1, the J call TRBJ1-1; a possible D gene is TRBD1 (5 bases). The V end lost 5 bases, the J end lost 8 bases, and 18 bases lay between the germline ends. Germline V gives CDR1 MGHRA, CDR2 YSYEKL. There are 14 residues in the CDR3. The CDR3 DNA sequence: TGCGCCAGCAGCATAGGTAGTTGGGACGCCGAAGCTTTCTTT. This gives the protein CASSIGSWDAEAFF.

V gene TRBV19 combines with J gene TRBJ2-3; D unresolved. Trimming removed 1 base from V and 4 bases from J, with 9 bases in between. The CDR3 contains 14 residues. Germline CDR1 and CDR2: LNHDA and SQIVND (reference sequence). CDR3 residues: CASSIGEVADTQYF. The CDR3 DNA sequence: TGTGCCAGTAGTATAGGAGAGGTCGCAGATACGCAGTATTTT.

This clone was detected only a few times. V usage is TRBV19 and J usage is TRBJ1-6; 12 bases map to TRBD1. The CDR3 is made up of 14 amino acids. Germline lookup yields CDR1 LNHDA and CDR2 SQIVND (reference sequence). V was clipped by 10 bases and J by 8 bases; unmatched bases: 6. Here the CDR3 DNA reads TGTGCCATTGGGACAGGGGGCAATGATTCACCCCTCCACTTT. Translation: CAIGTGGNDSPLHF. Drawing the rest from reference TRBV19 and TRBJ1-6, the complete variable domain is DGGITQSPKYLFRKEGQNVTLSCEQNLNHDAMYWYRQDPGQGLRLIYYSQIVNDFQKGDIAEGYSVSREKKESFPLTVTSAQKNPTAFYLCAIGTGGNDSPLHFGNGTRLTVT.

This clone has only one observation. This rearrangement joins TRBV9 to TRBJ2-7, with a tentative D call TRBD2 (5 bases). Trimming pared 2 bases from V and 2 bases from J, leaving 11 bases between. The CDR3 runs 14 residues. Germline values: CDR1 SGDLS, CDR2 YYNGEE. The CDR3 spells CASSVRASPYEQYF. The CDR3 DNA follows: TGTGCCAGCAGCGTGCGGGCATCACCCTACGAGCAGTACTTC. Supplemented by reference TRBV9 and TRBJ2-7, the full variable domain reads DSGVTQTPKHLITATGQRVTLRCSPRSGDLSVYWYQQSLDQGLQFLIQYYNGEERAKGNILERFSAQQFPDLHSELNLSSLELGDSALYFCASSVRASPYEQYFGPGTRLTVT.

This clone appeared a few times. V and J are TRBV30 and TRBJ2-7, with D possibly matching TRBD2 (5 bases). V lost 1 base, J lost 2 bases, and 12 bases lay in between. Germline CDR1 reads GTSNPN; CDR2 reads SVGIG (reference sequence). The CDR3 consists of 14 residues. This CDR3 is CAWSGERVAYEQYF. The CDR3 DNA is TGTGCCTGGAGTGGAGAGAGGGTTGCCTACGAGCAGTACTTC.

This clone was detected only a few times. The rearrangement links TRBV4-2 to TRBJ2-6, with a tentative D call TRBD2 (5 bases). V lost 0 bases to trimming and J lost 3 bases, with 9 bases between them. CDR3 size: 16 residues. Germline assignment: CDR1 LGHNA and CDR2 YNFKEQ. The DNA for the CDR3 is TGTGCCAGCAGCCAAGACGGGGAAGGTGGGGCCAACGTCCTGACTTTC. Its protein product is CASSQDGEGGANVLTF.

The J gene is TRBJ2-2, the V gene TRBV19; 10 nucleotides match TRBD2. Germline CDR1 LNHDA, CDR2 SQIVND (reference sequence). Trimming cost V 5 bases and J 4 bases; bases outside gene matches: 7. This CDR3 region has 16 residues. The CDR3 DNA is TGTGCCAGTAGTCCAGTCCCTAGCGGGGGCACCGGGGAGCTGTTTTTT. This encodes CASSPVPSGGTGELFF. Full variable domain (remainder filled in from reference TRBV19 and TRBJ2-2): DGGITQSPKYLFRKEGQNVTLSCEQNLNHDAMYWYRQDPGQGLRLIYYSQIVNDFQKGDIAEGYSVSREKKESFPLTVTSAQKNPTAFYLCASSPVPSGGTGELFFGEGSRLTVL.